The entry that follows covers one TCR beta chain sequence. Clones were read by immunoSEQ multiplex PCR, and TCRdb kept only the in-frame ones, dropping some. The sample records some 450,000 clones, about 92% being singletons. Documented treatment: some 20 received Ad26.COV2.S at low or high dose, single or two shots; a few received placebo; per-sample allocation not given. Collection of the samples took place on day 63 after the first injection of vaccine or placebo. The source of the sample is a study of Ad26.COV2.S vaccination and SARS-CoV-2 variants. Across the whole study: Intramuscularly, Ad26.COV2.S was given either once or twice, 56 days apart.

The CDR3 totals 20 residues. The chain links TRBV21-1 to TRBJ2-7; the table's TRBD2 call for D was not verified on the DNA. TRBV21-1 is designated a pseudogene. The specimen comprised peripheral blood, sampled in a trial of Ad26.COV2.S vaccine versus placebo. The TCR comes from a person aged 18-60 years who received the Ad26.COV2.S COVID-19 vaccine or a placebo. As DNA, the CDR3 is TGTGCCAGCAGCAAAGTAGGGAGCAGGGGTAATCAGCGGGACTCCTACGAGCAGTACTTC. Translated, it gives CASSKVGSRGNQRDSYEQYF.